This entry lists 6 T cell receptor beta chains sequenced from one sample in a study of metastatic and nonmetastatic thyroid tumors. None of the patients had undergone any treatment ahead of thyroid surgery. Using MiXCR, TCRdb reanalyzed the PCR reads. The table includes over 45,000 clones, more than 20% detected once. The sample taken for sequencing was blood. These receptor sequences come from a male donor with papillary thyroid cancer or a benign thyroid nodule (not recorded which). Some clones in this sample may be carry-over from other donors' samples.

The chain uses TRBV28 and TRBJ2-3; the match to TRBD2 covers 9 bases. This CDR3 contains 15 residues. The germline V gene encodes CDR1 MDHEN and CDR2 SYDVKM. Trimming cost V 7 bases and J 2 bases; bases outside gene matches: 7. The CDR3 DNA sequence: TGTGCCAGCATCTTAGCGGGGGTGTTCACAGATACGCAGTATTTT. This sequence encodes CASILAGVFTDTQYF.

This clone showed up many times. The chain has TRBV24-1 and TRBJ2-2, with a possible D match to TRBD1 (5 bases). Germline V CDR1 and CDR2: KGHDR, SFDVKD. The CDR3 covers 14 residues. The V end was cut by 5 bases, the J end by 2 bases, with 8 bases between. As DNA, the CDR3 is TGTGCCACCAGTGCCAGGGTCAACACCGGGGAGCTGTTTTTT. Residues: CATSARVNTGELFF.

This clone was detected many times. V and J are TRBV12-3 or TRBV12-4 and TRBJ1-5; a weak D match, TRBD1 (5 bases). CDR3 length: 14 residues. Between the trimmed V and J ends, which lost 5 bases and 4 bases, there was a span of 12 bases. The CDR3 region is CASSKTELNQPQHF. CDR3 nucleotides: TGTGCCAGCAGTAAGACAGAGTTAAATCAGCCCCAGCATTTT.

This clone was seen at least ten times. The J gene is TRBJ1-3, the V gene TRBV5-6; possibly TRBD1 for D (6 bases). Germline CDR1 reads SGHDT; CDR2 reads YYEEEE. There are 16 residues in the CDR3. The V end lost 2 bases, the J end lost 3 bases, and 15 bases lay between the germline ends. The CDR3 is CASSFNYREVGNTIYF. Written as DNA, the CDR3 is TGTGCCAGCAGCTTCAACTACAGGGAAGTTGGAAACACCATATATTTT.

This clone was recorded many times. The gene calls are TRBV10-3 and TRBJ2-3; TRBD2 agrees at 7 bases. Germline values: CDR1 ENHRY, CDR2 SYGVKD. V was pared by 0 bases and J by 2 bases, with 5 bases of the junction left unmatched. The CDR3 contains 16 residues. CDR3 nucleotide sequence: TGTGCCATCAGTGAGTCCCTAGCGGATATCACAGATACGCAGTATTTT. Amino acid sequence: CAISESLADITDTQYF.

This clone has just a few counts. The gene calls are TRBV12-3 or TRBV12-4 and TRBJ2-1, with D unclear. V lost 5 bases, J lost 7 bases, and 9 bases lay in between. The CDR3 is 12 residues long. The CDR3 here is CASSPTVNEQFF. DNA for the CDR3: TGTGCCAGCAGTCCTACAGTGAATGAGCAGTTCTTC.